These 26 T cell receptor beta chains were all obtained from the same sample, sequenced in a study of radiation and T cells in renal cell carcinoma. The table came from immunoSEQ multiplex PCR; TCRdb's copy has only in-frame clones and leaves some out. Among about 140,000 clones listed, about 88% were seen once. Time point in this sample: blood 4 weeks post-SBRT, at nephrectomy. As to treatment: 15 Gy SBRT to primary tumor, nephrectomy 4 weeks later. Sequencing used blood, obtained from a patient whose treatment included radiotherapy and nephrectomy. The origin of the receptors is a woman between 45 and 60 years old with renal cell carcinoma.

The V and J genes are TRBV13 and TRBJ1-6; TRBD1 might be the D (5 bases). CDR1 is PRHDT and CDR2 is FYEKMQ in the germline V gene (reference sequence). V dropped 6 bases and J dropped 9 bases, with 15 bases sitting between them. This CDR3 comprises 14 residues. CDR3 bases: TGTGCCAGCAGTCTAGCTGCGGGGACTTCACCCCTCCACTTT. Its translation: CASSLAAGTSPLHF.

The CDR3, as DNA: TGTGCCAGTAGTATAGATCGAGGCCCCAATCAGCCCCAGCATTTT. It yields the protein CASSIDRGPNQPQHF. The V gene is TRBV19, the J gene TRBJ1-5; D is uncertain. Deletions cut 0 bases from V and 3 bases from J, with 9 bases between. Germline lookup yields CDR1 LNHDA and CDR2 SQIVND (reference sequence). The CDR3 covers 15 residues.

V gene TRBV5-6 combines with J gene TRBJ2-7; 7 bases align to TRBD2. CDR1 and CDR2 from the germline V gene are SGHDT and YYEEEE. CDR3 size: 15 residues. The junction had 7 bases not matched to a gene; V was cut back by 2 bases and J by 2 bases. CDR3 DNA: TGTGCCAGCAGCTTCATGGCTAGCGGAGCCTACGAGCAGTACTTC. Encoded protein: CASSFMASGAYEQYF.

This clone was picked up one time. The V and J genes are TRBV2 and TRBJ1-3; no definite D call. Deletions cut 5 bases from V and 8 bases from J, with 16 bases between. Per germline, CDR1 SNHLY and CDR2 FYNNEI. This CDR3 has 14 amino acids. CDR3 region: CASSPGEAVDTIYF. CDR3 bases: TGTGCCAGCAGTCCCGGGGAGGCGGTCGACACCATATATTTT. The full variable domain, with the rest looked up from reference TRBV2 and TRBJ1-3, is EPEVTQTPSHQVTQMGQEVILRCVPISNHLYFYWYRQILGQKVEFLVSFYNNEISEKSEIFDDQFSVERPDGSNFTLKIRSTKLEDSAMYFCASSPGEAVDTIYFGEGSWLTVV.

The rearrangement uses TRBV5-6 and TRBJ2-2; 8 bases line up with TRBD2. V shed 4 bases, J shed 4 bases, and the junction held 9 bases outside the gene matches. The CDR3 runs to 16 residues. Germline CDR1 reads SGHDT; CDR2 reads YYEEEE. The CDR3 bases are TGTGCCAGCAGCCTGTCCCCCGGGGGGGGCACCGGGGAGCTGTTTTTT. It specifies CASSLSPGGGTGELFF. The whole variable domain, remainder taken from reference TRBV5-6 and TRBJ2-2, is DAGVTQSPTHLIKTRGQQVTLRCSPKSGHDTVSWYQQALGQGPQFIFQYYEEEERQRGNFPDRFSGHQFPNYSSELNVNALLLGDSALYLCASSLSPGGGTGELFFGEGSRLTVL.

The chain links TRBV19 to TRBJ2-5, with D possibly TRBD2 on 7 matching bases. The V and J ends lost 5 bases and 2 bases respectively, with 12 bases between them. From germline, CDR1 is LNHDA and CDR2 SQIVND (reference sequence). This CDR3 contains 14 residues. DNA of the CDR3: TGTGCCAGTAGTCGGAGGGGGGGACAAGAGACCCAGTACTTC. Translated, it gives CASSRRGGQETQYF. Full variable domain (missing parts from reference TRBV19 and TRBJ2-5): DGGITQSPKYLFRKEGQNVTLSCEQNLNHDAMYWYRQDPGQGLRLIYYSQIVNDFQKGDIAEGYSVSREKKESFPLTVTSAQKNPTAFYLCASSRRGGQETQYFGPGTRLLVL.

The rearrangement uses TRBV7-9 and TRBJ2-1; TRBD2 agrees at 10 bases. The CDR3 loop spans 16 amino acids. With 5 bases clipped from V and 7 bases from J, the junction kept 11 bases outside the gene matches. CDR1 and CDR2 (germline): SEHNR, FQNEAQ (reference sequence). The CDR3 DNA is TGTGCCAGCAGCCCACCCTCCCTAGCGGGAGCGAATGAGCAGTTCTTC. It codes for CASSPPSLAGANEQFF.

J is TRBJ2-7 and V is TRBV4-3, with D tentatively TRBD1 (6 bases). The CDR3 is 15 amino acids. The germline CDR1 and CDR2 sequences are LGHNA and YSLEER. Trimming took 1 base from V and 4 from J, leaving 14 bases between them. The CDR3 reads CASSQVWQGKYEQYF. The CDR3 bases are TGCGCCAGCAGCCAAGTGTGGCAGGGGAAATACGAGCAGTACTTC.

This clone has a handful of counts. This chain uses TRBV7-6 with TRBJ2-1; D not certain. CDR1 is SGHVS, CDR2 FNYEAQ, per germline. The CDR3 is made up of 11 amino acids. V dropped 1 base and J dropped 8 bases, with 3 bases sitting between them. CDR3 in DNA: TGTGCCAGCAGCTTAGGGCATGAGCAGTTCTTC. Translated: CASSLGHEQFF.

The chain carries TRBV28 and TRBJ1-2, with 8 positions matching TRBD1. V gave up 10 bases and J gave up 12 bases; unmatched junction bases: 10. This CDR3 spans 11 amino acids. CDR1 is MDHEN, CDR2 SYDVKM, per germline. CDR3 in DNA: TGTGCCACTGACAGGGGAGTAAGAGACACCTTC. Translation: CATDRGVRDTF.

This clone was recorded once. The gene calls are TRBV7-9 and TRBJ2-7, with 12 bases fitting TRBD2. The CDR3 sequence is 17 residues long. The V gene's germline CDR1 is SEHNR and CDR2 FQNEAQ (reference sequence). The junction had 8 bases not matched to a gene; V was cut back by 5 bases and J by 0 bases. CDR3 bases: TGTGCCAGCAGCCCACGGACTAGCGGGACCAACTCCTACGAGCAGTACTTC. Amino acids: CASSPRTSGTNSYEQYF.

This clone was detected only a few times. The chain is built from TRBV2 and TRBJ1-2; D unresolved. V was pared by 6 bases and J by 5 bases, with 16 bases between. There are 14 residues in the CDR3. Germline V gives CDR1 SNHLY, CDR2 FYNNEI. CDR3 bases: TGTGCCAGCAGGGAGCCTGTTTCGGGATATGGCTACACCTTC. As protein: CASREPVSGYGYTF.

The rearrangement joins TRBV6-5 to TRBJ2-3, with 11 bases fitting TRBD2. The CDR3 is 14 amino acids. Germline V CDR1 and CDR2: MNHEY, SVGAGI. After removal of 2 bases from V and 13 bases from J, the junction contained 8 bases not matched to a gene. The CDR3, as DNA: TGTGCCAGCAGTTACGTAGCGGGAGGGGGGTTAGAGTATTTT. Translating gives CASSYVAGGGLEYF.

In DNA form, the CDR3 reads TGTGCCAGCAGCGTAGGGACATCGCGCGGCTACACCTTC. It specifies CASSVGTSRGYTF. The rearrangement uses TRBV9 and TRBJ1-2; D may be TRBD1 (5 bases). Germline assignment: CDR1 SGDLS and CDR2 YYNGEE. The length of the CDR3 is 13 residues. V lost 0 bases and J 8 bases, leaving 11 bases between the germline ends.

This chain joins TRBV5-5 and TRBJ2-3; D unresolved. Between the trimmed V and J ends, which lost 2 bases and 1 base, there was a span of 2 bases. Germline CDR1 SGHKS, CDR2 YYEKEE (reference sequence). The CDR3 has 12 amino acids. The DNA for the CDR3 is TGTGCCAGCAGCTTCGGCACAGATACGCAGTATTTT. Protein: CASSFGTDTQYF.

V is TRBV9 and J is TRBJ1-5; D is unclear. Germline CDR1 is SGDLS and CDR2 is YYNGEE. This CDR3 has 15 amino acids. Trimming pared 0 bases from V and 7 bases from J, leaving 14 bases between. In DNA form, the CDR3 reads TGTGCCAGCAGCGTAGAGGGAAGTATTGGCCAGCCCCAGCATTTT. It is translated as CASSVEGSIGQPQHF.

The rearrangement links TRBV6-1 to TRBJ2-7, with D perhaps TRBD1 or TRBD2 (5 bases each). Per the germline V gene, CDR1 is MNHNS and CDR2 is SASEGT. Trimming removed 8 bases at V and 1 base at J, with 15 bases between. The length of the CDR3 is 14 residues. The chain's CDR3 is CASCGRDVSYEQYF. CDR3 DNA sequence: TGTGCCAGCTGCGGCAGGGACGTATCCTACGAGCAGTACTTC.

The chain employs TRBV7-9 and TRBJ2-3; D remains unclear. The ends were cut back, 1 base at V and 0 bases at J, with 11 bases in the middle. The CDR3 loop spans 16 amino acids. Germline V gene sequence: CDR1 SEHNR, CDR2 FQNEAQ (reference sequence). The CDR3 sequence: CASSLGSSLSTDTQYF. CDR3 nucleotide sequence: TGTGCCAGCAGCTTAGGTAGCTCACTAAGCACAGATACGCAGTATTTT.

V and J are TRBV6-5 and TRBJ2-1; 8 bases line up with TRBD2. V trimming: 5 bases; J trimming: 6 bases; junction bases outside the gene matches: 9. Germline assignment: CDR1 MNHEY and CDR2 SVGAGI. CDR3 length: 15 amino acids. The CDR3 sequence: CASSTKPGLVNEQFF. Written as DNA, the CDR3 is TGTGCCAGCAGTACCAAACCGGGACTAGTCAATGAGCAGTTCTTC.

V usage is TRBV9 and J usage is TRBJ1-2, with TRBD1 matching over 7 bases. Trimming at V came to 0 bases and at J to 2 bases, leaving 4 bases not matched to a gene. The germline gives CDR1 SGDLS, CDR2 YYNGEE. CDR3 length equals 15 residues. CDR3 region: CASSVGAGGNYGYTF. The CDR3 DNA follows: TGTGCCAGCAGCGTAGGGGCAGGGGGGAACTATGGCTACACCTTC.

J is TRBJ2-7 and V is TRBV4-1; tentatively, D is TRBD2 (6 bases). V was trimmed by 0 bases and J by 3 bases, leaving 9 bases between them. CDR1 is MGHRA, CDR2 YSYEKL, per germline. This CDR3 has 14 residues. The CDR3 nucleotides are TGCGCCAGCAGCCAAGAGGGGGGTCACTACGAGCAGTACTTC. It is translated as CASSQEGGHYEQYF.

This chain links TRBV5-1 with TRBJ1-5, with D possibly being TRBD1 (5 bases). The V and J ends lost 4 bases and 3 bases respectively, with 11 bases between them. CDR3 length: 14 amino acids. The germline V gene encodes CDR1 SGHRS and CDR2 YFSETQ. The CDR3 region is CASSQDSLNQPQHF. CDR3 nucleotide sequence: TGCGCCAGCAGCCAAGACAGTCTCAATCAGCCCCAGCATTTT.

This rearrangement joins TRBV6-5 to TRBJ1-6; unclear D gene. The CDR3 runs to 16 residues. Germline-derived CDR1 and CDR2 are MNHEY and SVGAGI. V dropped 2 bases and J dropped 0 bases, with 8 bases sitting between them. The DNA of the CDR3 is TGTGCCAGCAGTTACGACCCCCTCTCCTATAATTCACCCCTCCACTTT. This encodes CASSYDPLSYNSPLHF.

The chain uses TRBV28 and TRBJ1-2, with D maybe TRBD1 (6 bases). The germline V and J ends were trimmed by 4 bases and 4 bases, with 7 bases remaining between them. Germline V gene data show CDR1 as MDHEN and CDR2 as SYDVKM. CDR3 length equals 12 residues. The CDR3 sequence is CASSSRGYGYTF. The CDR3 coding sequence is TGTGCCAGCAGTTCCAGGGGCTATGGCTACACCTTC.

This clone appeared a few times. The chain carries TRBV6-1 and TRBJ1-5; D call uncertain. Germline V gives CDR1 MNHNS, CDR2 SASEGT. V gave up 7 bases and J gave up 5 bases, with 15 bases separating them. The CDR3 length is 14 residues. CDR3 bases: TGTGCCAGCAACCGACATGGGGATTATCAGCCCCAGCATTTT. Encoded protein: CASNRHGDYQPQHF.

This rearrangement joins TRBV18 to TRBJ2-3, with D perhaps matching TRBD2 (7 bases). Germline V CDR1 and CDR2: KGHSH, LQKENI. V lost 3 bases and J lost 6, with 19 bases in between. The CDR3 totals 16 residues. Here the CDR3 DNA reads TGTGCCAGCTCACCGGCTGTGGGGGGGCGAGGCGATACGCAGTATTTT. It codes for CASSPAVGGRGDTQYF.